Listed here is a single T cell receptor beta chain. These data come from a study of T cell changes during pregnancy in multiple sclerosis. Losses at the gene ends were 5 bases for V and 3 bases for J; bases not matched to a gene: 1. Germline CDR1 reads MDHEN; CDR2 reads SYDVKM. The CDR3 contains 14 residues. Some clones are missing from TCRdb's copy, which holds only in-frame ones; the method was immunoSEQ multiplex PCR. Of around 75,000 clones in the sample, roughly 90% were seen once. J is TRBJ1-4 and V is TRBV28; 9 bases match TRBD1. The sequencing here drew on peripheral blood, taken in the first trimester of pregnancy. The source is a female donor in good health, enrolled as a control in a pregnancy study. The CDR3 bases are TGTGCCAGCAGTGGGACAGGGCCTAATGAAAAACTGTTTTTT. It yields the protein CASSGTGPNEKLFF.